This T cell receptor (beta chain) was captured by sequencing in a study of cytomegalovirus exposure and HLA in healthy donors. Study outcomes and limitations: With later analysis, a missense DCLRE1C variant became linked to TCR beta V- and J-gene trimming.

The PCR employed 60 Vbeta primers together with 13 Jbeta primers. TCRdb's copy holds only in-frame clones and misses some; the assay was immunoSEQ multiplex PCR. Of some 150,000 clones in the sample, 70% to 80% are singletons; the top ten hold 1.3% to 1.5%. A remark on this clone: The antigen remains undetermined.

The CDR3 runs to 17 residues. Trimming took off 3 bases at V and 0 bases at J, with 16 bases between the two ends. CDR1 is SGDLS and CDR2 is YYNGEE in the germline V gene. The sample consisted of PBMCs. The sequence derives from a man aged 55-75 years in good health and CMV-seronegative. V and J are TRBV9 and TRBJ2-1; perhaps TRBD2 as D (6 bases). The CDR3: CASSAWDSMSSYNEQFF. The CDR3 nucleotides read TGTGCCAGCAGCGCCTGGGACTCAATGAGCTCCTACAATGAGCAGTTCTTC.